The next 2 T cell receptor beta chains were all read from a single sample in a study of OX40 agonist ivuxolimab in advanced cancers. The method was immunoSEQ multiplex PCR; TCRdb's version includes in-frame clones alone and lacks a portion of them. In the table there are 30,000 to 40,000 clones, 65% to 85% of which are singletons. The sample consisted of CD4+ or CD8+ T cells sorted from blood, taken in a trial of the OX40 agonist ivuxolimab. The receptors were gathered from an adult with an advanced solid tumor such as melanoma, head and neck, liver or kidney cancer.

This chain uses TRBV7-9 with TRBJ2-2; TRBD1 matches at 10 bases. The ends lost 5 bases at V and 7 bases at J; junction bases unmatched: 10. CDR1 and CDR2 from the germline V gene are SEHNR and FQNEAQ (reference sequence). CDR3 size: 16 residues. The CDR3 loop reads CASSAGTGDKGGELFF. Written as DNA, the CDR3 is TGTGCCAGCAGCGCCGGGACAGGGGATAAGGGCGGGGAGCTGTTTTTT.

V usage is TRBV5-1 and J usage is TRBJ2-1; possibly TRBD1 or TRBD2 for D (6 bases each). Germline-derived CDR1 and CDR2 are SGHRS and YFSETQ. The CDR3 has 16 amino acids. Trimming took 0 bases from V and 0 from J, leaving 10 bases between them. The CDR3 DNA reads as TGCGCCAGCAGCTTGGTCGGAGGGGGCTCCTACAATGAGCAGTTCTTC. Its translation: CASSLVGGGSYNEQFF.